Listed below are T cell receptor beta chains from one sample, sequenced in a study of T-cell reconstitution after alpha-beta-depleted transplantation in children. TCRdb reanalysed the PCR reads using MiXCR and keeps one entry per CDR3 protein. The sample gives about 600,000 distinct CDR3 sequences, 8% to 11% of which show up once; around 4% is in the top ten. The sequences come from PBMCs from the stem cell graft donor, collected from the stem cell graft. The receptors here all came from a human donor who donated a stem cell graft to a child with acute myeloid leukemia. The CDR3 runs from the conserved cysteine through the conserved F or W. A D gene is named only where the DNA matches it firmly. Only part of the rows carry a size: once, few, many, or a class if the clone is expanded.

CDR3nt: TGTGCCAGCAACCAGGGAAACACTGAAGCTTTCTTT
CDR3aa: CASNQGNTEAFF
v_gene: TRBV7-9
j_gene: TRBJ1-1
d_gene: NA
abundance: many

CDR3nt: TGTGCCAGCACTCGAAGACAGTTGAATGAAAAACTGTTTTTT
CDR3aa: CASTRRQLNEKLFF
v_gene: TRBV28
j_gene: TRBJ1-4
d_gene: NA
abundance: NA

CDR3nt: TGCAGTGCTAGGAGGTTCCTGGGACAGGGCACAGATACGCAGTATTTT
CDR3aa: CSARRFLGQGTDTQYF
v_gene: TRBV20-1
j_gene: TRBJ2-3
d_gene: TRBD1
abundance: many

CDR3nt: TGTGCCAGCAGCTCGTCCCAGGGGCGGACTTACTTC
CDR3aa: CASSSSQGRTYF
v_gene: TRBV6-2/TRBV6-3
j_gene: TRBJ1-2
d_gene: NA
abundance: few

CDR3nt: TGCGCCAGCAGCTATGGAGGGACTAGCGGGAGTATTGAGCAGTACTTC
CDR3aa: CASSYGGTSGSIEQYF
v_gene: TRBV5-1
j_gene: TRBJ2-7
d_gene: TRBD2
abundance: many

CDR3nt: TGCGCCAGCAGACCAGGGAGGTTAGCGGGAGGCAATGAGCAGTTCTTC
CDR3aa: CASRPGRLAGGNEQFF
v_gene: TRBV5-1
j_gene: TRBJ2-1
d_gene: TRBD2
abundance: few

CDR3nt: TGTGCCAGCAGCTTAGCGTCCAGGTACAATGAGCAGTTCTTC
CDR3aa: CASSLASRYNEQFF
v_gene: TRBV7-9
j_gene: TRBJ2-1
d_gene: NA
abundance: few

CDR3nt: TGTGCCAGCCTTAACTCCGGGACCCCCTCCGAGCAGTACTTC
CDR3aa: CASLNSGTPSEQYF
v_gene: TRBV7-9
j_gene: TRBJ2-7
d_gene: NA
abundance: many

CDR3nt: TGTGCCAGCACCGTGACTAGCCAAGCAGATACGCAGTATTTT
CDR3aa: CASTVTSQADTQYF
v_gene: TRBV9
j_gene: TRBJ2-3
d_gene: TRBD2
abundance: few

CDR3nt: TGTGCCATCAGGGCTTCAGGGGAGTATTCTGGCTACACCTTC
CDR3aa: CAIRASGEYSGYTF
v_gene: TRBV10-3
j_gene: TRBJ1-2
d_gene: NA
abundance: many

CDR3nt: TGCAGTGCTATACCGGGACTAGCGTACAATGAGCAGTTCTTC
CDR3aa: CSAIPGLAYNEQFF
v_gene: TRBV20-1
j_gene: TRBJ2-1
d_gene: TRBD2
abundance: NA

CDR3nt: TGCAGCGTTGTTAGGGCCCCCTACGAGCAGTACTTC
CDR3aa: CSVVRAPYEQYF
v_gene: TRBV29-1
j_gene: TRBJ2-7
d_gene: NA
abundance: few

CDR3nt: TGTGCCAGCAGTCCCGGACTAGCGGGAGTGTCAGATACGCAGTATTTT
CDR3aa: CASSPGLAGVSDTQYF
v_gene: TRBV12-3/TRBV12-4
j_gene: TRBJ2-3
d_gene: TRBD2
abundance: NA

CDR3nt: TGTGCCAGCAGCTTTAACCCACTGCGAGTTGGCACTGAAGCTTTCTTT
CDR3aa: CASSFNPLRVGTEAFF
v_gene: TRBV7-3
j_gene: TRBJ1-1
d_gene: NA
abundance: NA

CDR3nt: TGTGCCAGCAGCTCCTGGACTAGCGGACCAGAGCAGTTCTTC
CDR3aa: CASSSWTSGPEQFF
v_gene: TRBV7-2
j_gene: TRBJ2-1
d_gene: TRBD2
abundance: NA

CDR3nt: NA
CDR3aa: CASSFLAVGNTIYF
v_gene: TRBV28
j_gene: TRBJ1-3
d_gene: NA
abundance: few

CDR3nt: TGTGCCAGCAGCCAAGACTGGGGCGGGATCGGTAATGAGCAGTTCTTC
CDR3aa: CASSQDWGGIGNEQFF
v_gene: TRBV9
j_gene: TRBJ2-1
d_gene: NA
abundance: few

CDR3nt: TGTGCCAGCAGTCCGTTGACAGGGGCCAATGAGCAGTTCTTC
CDR3aa: CASSPLTGANEQFF
v_gene: TRBV27
j_gene: TRBJ2-1
d_gene: TRBD1
abundance: NA

CDR3nt: TGTGCCAGCAGCTTGGGGGACAGGAAATATGGCTACACCTTC
CDR3aa: CASSLGDRKYGYTF
v_gene: TRBV5-4
j_gene: TRBJ1-2
d_gene: TRBD1
abundance: NA

CDR3nt: TGCAGTGCCATCCGGAAAGGACGGGGATTGAACACTGAAGCTTTCTTT
CDR3aa: CSAIRKGRGLNTEAFF
v_gene: TRBV20-1
j_gene: TRBJ1-1
d_gene: NA
abundance: many

CDR3nt: TGCAGTGCTAATAGCGGGACCCGGGAGTTCTTC
CDR3aa: CSANSGTREFF
v_gene: TRBV20-1
j_gene: TRBJ2-1
d_gene: TRBD2
abundance: NA

CDR3nt: TGTGCCAGCAGCGAAACGGGAGCCGGGGAGCTGTTTTTT
CDR3aa: CASSETGAGELFF
v_gene: TRBV7-3
j_gene: TRBJ2-2
d_gene: NA
abundance: NA

CDR3nt: TGCGCCAGCAGTTCCTCGGCCGCAGGTCTTTACGAGCAGTACTTC
CDR3aa: CASSSSAAGLYEQYF
v_gene: TRBV4-1
j_gene: TRBJ2-7
d_gene: NA
abundance: many

CDR3nt: TGCGCCAGCAGCTTGAATACGGGGGGGTTCTATAATGAGCAGTTCTTC
CDR3aa: CASSLNTGGFYNEQFF
v_gene: TRBV5-1
j_gene: TRBJ2-1
d_gene: TRBD2
abundance: NA

CDR3nt: TGTGCCAGCAGCTTGGACCAGGAATCTGGAAACACCATATATTTT
CDR3aa: CASSLDQESGNTIYF
v_gene: TRBV7-9
j_gene: TRBJ1-3
d_gene: NA
abundance: many

CDR3nt: TGCAGCGTTGGGGCCAAGGCAGATACGCAGTATTTT
CDR3aa: CSVGAKADTQYF
v_gene: TRBV29-1
j_gene: TRBJ2-3
d_gene: NA
abundance: many

CDR3nt: TGTGCCAGCAGTCCACTCGTAGGGACAGGTTGGAGCGAGCAGTACTTC
CDR3aa: CASSPLVGTGWSEQYF
v_gene: TRBV27
j_gene: TRBJ2-7
d_gene: TRBD1
abundance: few

CDR3nt: TGCGCCAGCAGCCAAACCGGGAGATCTTGGGATGAGCAGTTCTTC
CDR3aa: CASSQTGRSWDEQFF
v_gene: TRBV4-3
j_gene: TRBJ2-1
d_gene: NA
abundance: NA

CDR3nt: TGTGCCAGCAGCGCTCCGGGACTAGCGGAAACAGATACGCAGTATTTT
CDR3aa: CASSAPGLAETDTQYF
v_gene: TRBV28
j_gene: TRBJ2-3
d_gene: TRBD2
abundance: few